This entry lists 14 T cell receptor beta chains sequenced from one sample in a study of OX40 agonist ivuxolimab in advanced cancers. Sequenced by immunoSEQ multiplex PCR; TCRdb stores in-frame clones only, minus some. The table has more than 100,000 clones, about 93% seen once. Sample: CD4+ or CD8+ T cells sorted from blood, taken in a trial of the OX40 agonist ivuxolimab. Source of these receptors: an adult with an advanced solid tumor such as melanoma, head and neck, liver or kidney cancer.

V gene TRBV27 combines with J gene TRBJ2-2; D remains ambiguous. CDR1 and CDR2 from the germline V gene are MNHEY and SMNVEV (reference sequence). The CDR3 runs 19 residues. Trimming removed 0 bases from V and 4 bases from J, with 21 bases in between. The CDR3 coding sequence is TGTGCCAGCAGTTTATCTAGGGCGAGAGACCTAAAATCCACCGGGGAGCTGTTTTTT. This gives the protein CASSLSRARDLKSTGELFF.

The chain links TRBV5-5 to TRBJ1-2; no reliable D call. Germline assignment: CDR1 SGHKS and CDR2 YYEKEE (reference sequence). V shed 1 base and J shed 2 bases, with 6 bases lying between them. The CDR3 has 13 residues. This chain's CDR3 is CASSLRGNYGYTF. The CDR3 nucleotides read TGTGCCAGCAGCTTGCGGGGAAACTATGGCTACACCTTC. Based on the CDR3 plus reference TRBV5-5 and TRBJ1-2, the full variable domain is DAGVTQSPTHLIKTRGQQVTLRCSPISGHKSVSWYQQVLGQGPQFIFQYYEKEERGRGNFPDRFSARQFPNYSSELNVNALLLGDSALYLCASSLRGNYGYTFGSGTRLTVV.

Comment on this clone: An end of the junction differs from the germline gene, which may be a read error. The same CDR3 also results from other DNA sequences found in this sample. The chain combines TRBV6-5 with TRBJ1-2; D perhaps matches TRBD1 (5 bases). Germline CDR1 reads MNHEY; CDR2 reads SVGAGI. The CDR3 totals 13 residues. The CDR3 protein is CASSWDGSYGYTF. The CDR3 DNA is TGCGCCAGCAGCTGGGACGGAAGCTATGGCTACACCTTC.

CDR3 protein: CASTDRSSGNTIYF. The CDR3 DNA is TGTGCCAGTACCGACCGGAGCTCTGGAAACACCATATATTTT. This sequence joins TRBV19 and TRBJ1-3; D is unclear. Germline lookup yields CDR1 LNHDA and CDR2 SQIVND (reference sequence). This CDR3 spans 14 amino acids. V was shortened by 7 bases and J by 0 bases, with 10 bases between the two germline ends.

This chain connects TRBV5-4 to TRBJ2-5, with a weak D call TRBD1 (5 bases). The DNA end lines up better with TRBJ2-7; the J call may be wrong. The CDR3 spans 15 residues. Germline V CDR1 and CDR2: SGHNT, YYREEE (reference sequence). The CDR3 DNA follows: TGTGCCAGCAGCTCCCAGGGCGGTTTAACCTACGAGCAGTACTTC. It encodes CASSSQGGLTYEQYF.

Only one count was recorded for this clone. The chain recombines TRBV19 with TRBJ2-7; the match to TRBD1 covers 10 bases. V lost 4 bases and J lost 3; bases outside the gene matches: 6. CDR3 size: 15 residues. Germline V gene lookup returns CDR1 LNHDA and CDR2 SQIVND (reference sequence). In DNA form, the CDR3 reads TGTGCCAGTAGTACGCCGGGACAGGGGCTCTACGAGCAGTACTTC. It is translated as CASSTPGQGLYEQYF.

This chain joins TRBV11-3 and TRBJ1-5; D is unresolved. The V gene's germline CDR1 is SGHNT and CDR2 YENEEA. The germline V and J ends were trimmed by 1 base and 0 bases, with 10 bases remaining between them. The CDR3 runs 16 residues. CDR3 loop: CASSLVGNHSNQPQHF. The CDR3, as DNA: TGTGCCAGCAGCTTAGTGGGGAACCATAGCAATCAGCCCCAGCATTTT.

The rearrangement uses TRBV5-3 and TRBJ2-7, with TRBD1 as a possible D gene (6 bases). TRBV5-3 is treated as an ORF (open reading frame) with a function not yet certain. The CDR3 spans 11 residues. Trimming left V 8 bases short and J 5 bases short, with 11 bases between. CDR3 DNA sequence: TGTGCCAGCAGCGACAGGAACGAGCAGTACTTC. Protein sequence: CASSDRNEQYF.

The sample holds a few counts of this clone. This chain uses TRBV30 with TRBJ1-4, with D unclear. Trimming took 4 bases from V and 6 from J, leaving 21 bases between them. Germline V gene sequence: CDR1 GTSNPN, CDR2 SVGIG (reference sequence). CDR3 length: 16 residues. The CDR3 loop reads CAWTTVPGPRDEKLFF. The CDR3 DNA sequence: TGTGCCTGGACCACCGTTCCCGGGCCAAGGGATGAAAAACTGTTTTTT.

This sequence joins TRBV23-1 and TRBJ2-7, with D possibly being TRBD1 (6 bases). TRBV23-1 is marked as an open reading frame, function uncertain. CDR3 length: 16 amino acids. V lost 3 bases and J lost 0, with 15 bases in between. CDR3 loop: CASSHPQGLSSYEQYF. As DNA, the CDR3 is TGCGCCAGCAGTCATCCACAGGGTCTGAGCTCCTACGAGCAGTACTTC.

The chain is built from TRBV5-1 and TRBJ2-5, with TRBD1 identical over 9 bases. The ends lost 6 bases at V and 4 bases at J; junction bases unmatched: 4. This CDR3 is built from 13 residues. Germline V CDR1 and CDR2: SGHRS, YFSETQ. This chain's CDR3 is CASIDRGGETQYF. The CDR3 nucleotides are TGCGCCAGCATAGACAGGGGGGGAGAGACCCAGTACTTC.

V is TRBV7-9 and J is TRBJ2-7; possible D gene TRBD1, 6 bases. V lost 3 bases, J lost 6 bases, and 15 bases lay in between. The CDR3 extends over 14 amino acids. The germline V gene encodes CDR1 SEHNR and CDR2 FQNEAQ (reference sequence). The CDR3, as DNA: TGTGCCAGCAGCTTGGAAGGACAGTTAGGCGAGCAGTACTTC. Translated: CASSLEGQLGEQYF.

As regards this clone: Additional DNA sequences in this sample encode the identical CDR3. J is TRBJ1-5 and V is TRBV7-2; D remains unclear. Germline V gives CDR1 SGHTA, CDR2 FQGNSA. The CDR3 contains 13 residues. Trimming removed 1 base at V and 0 bases at J, with 1 base between. For the CDR3, the DNA is TGTGCCAGCAGCTTAGATAGCAATCAGCCCCAGCATTTT. Translation: CASSLDSNQPQHF.

The chain links TRBV6-6 to TRBJ2-7; D might be TRBD2 (5 bases). Germline lookup yields CDR1 MNHNY and CDR2 SVGAGI (reference sequence). This CDR3 has 14 amino acids. Trimming cost V 6 bases and J 7 bases, with 19 bases left between them. The CDR3 region is CASSRIFGRGEQYF. CDR3 DNA sequence: TGTGCCAGCAGCCGCATTTTTGGCAGAGGGGAGCAGTACTTC.